Sequencing of this T cell receptor (beta chain) was carried out in a study of blood T cell repertoires in COVID-19. Study at large: Acute-phase and convalescent COVID-19 samples originated in the United States, Italy and Spain.

Produced via immunoSEQ multiplex PCR; TCRdb's table is partial and in-frame only. The sample gives fewer than 250,000 clones, approximately 84% of which show up once; 1.9% is in the top ten. The CDR3 covers 15 residues. Per the germline V gene, CDR1 is KGHSH and CDR2 is LQKENI. Trimming took 3 bases from V and 2 from J, leaving 14 bases between them. The V call is TRBV18, the J call TRBJ2-7; maybe TRBD1 (5 bases). The specimen was peripheral blood. This receptor was obtained from a woman of 80 years or more with acute or convalescent COVID-19. The CDR3 here is CASSPDRITTYEQYF. In DNA form, the CDR3 reads TGTGCCAGCTCACCCGACAGAATCACTACCTACGAGCAGTACTTC.